The clone carrying this T cell receptor beta chain was seen more than once but under ten times. The source of the sample is a study of T-cell memory formation after mild COVID-19. A single record per CDR3 protein comes from TCRdb applying MiXCR to the 5' RACE reads. The sample has some 120,000 distinct CDR3 sequences, about 6% seen once. The sequence was collected from an adult woman who had mild COVID-19 (a few samples of this study predate the infection). Cell type and time point are not known. Sequencing was carried out using PBMCs or a T cell subset sorted from them (not recorded which).

CDR3 protein: CATSDIDPLASSIQYF. Here the CDR3 DNA reads TGTGCCACCAGTGACATAGACCCTCTGGCGAGTAGCATTCAGTACTTC. The gene calls are TRBV24-1 and TRBJ2-4; no reliable D call. The CDR3 is made up of 16 amino acids. V lost 4 bases, J lost 9 bases, and 21 bases lay in between. CDR1 and CDR2 from the germline V gene are KGHDR and SFDVKD.